This TCR beta chain emerged from a study of cytomegalovirus exposure and HLA in healthy donors. With regard to this clone: The antigen remains unidentified.

The CDR3 sequence is 13 residues long. CDR1 is SNHLY and CDR2 is FYNNEI in the germline V gene. V shed 7 bases and J 7 bases; nucleotides not matched to a gene: 5. General study points: In most subjects, TCR beta sequences reportedly gave accurate predictions of HLA-A and HLA-B alleles.

Primers for the PCR totalled 60 Vbeta and 13 Jbeta. Assay used: immunoSEQ multiplex PCR; TCRdb lists only in-frame clones, some missing. This sample has roughly 68,000 clones, with approximately 72% found just once. Sequenced sample: PBMCs. J is TRBJ2-2 and V is TRBV2, with 8 bases that match TRBD1. The receptor was isolated from a woman aged 25 to 39 in good health and CMV-seropositive. The CDR3, as DNA: TGTGCCAGCACCACAGGGGGAGTCGGGGAGCTGTTTTTT. It translates to CASTTGGVGELFF.